These 2 T cell receptor beta chains originate from one sample sequenced in a study of shared clonotypes between healthy human individuals. Assay: immunoSEQ multiplex PCR; the TCRdb copy retains only in-frame clones and omits some. Among approximately 2.5 million clones listed, roughly 93% were seen once. The sample consisted of naive CD4+ T cells from PBMCs. Sample subset: CD45RA+ positively selected. The origin of the receptors is a man younger than 30 in good health. Some clones in this sample may be carry-over from other donors' samples.

The rearrangement joins TRBV28 to TRBJ1-2; perhaps TRBD1 as D (6 bases). CDR3 length: 13 residues. Trimming stripped 8 bases from V and 6 bases from J, with 16 bases between. Germline V CDR1 and CDR2: MDHEN, SYDVKM. CDR3 region: CASLPDRSHGYTF. The CDR3 DNA reads as TGTGCCAGCCTACCCGACAGGAGCCATGGCTACACCTTC.

The genes are TRBV5-1 and TRBJ2-3; D is possibly TRBD2 (5 bases). V was clipped by 0 bases and J by 1 base, with 18 bases between them. This CDR3 comprises 18 residues. Germline V gene data show CDR1 as SGHRS and CDR2 as YFSETQ. CDR3 loop: CASSLGALGPGGTDTQYF. The CDR3 nucleotides are TGCGCCAGCAGCTTGGGCGCCCTAGGACCCGGGGGCACAGATACGCAGTATTTT. Based on the CDR3 plus reference TRBV5-1 and TRBJ2-3, the full variable domain is KAGVTQTPRYLIKTRGQQVTLSCSPISGHRSVSWYQQTPGQGLQFLFEYFSETQRNKGNFPGRFSGRQFSNSRSEMNVSTLELGDSALYLCASSLGALGPGGTDTQYFGPGTRLTVL.